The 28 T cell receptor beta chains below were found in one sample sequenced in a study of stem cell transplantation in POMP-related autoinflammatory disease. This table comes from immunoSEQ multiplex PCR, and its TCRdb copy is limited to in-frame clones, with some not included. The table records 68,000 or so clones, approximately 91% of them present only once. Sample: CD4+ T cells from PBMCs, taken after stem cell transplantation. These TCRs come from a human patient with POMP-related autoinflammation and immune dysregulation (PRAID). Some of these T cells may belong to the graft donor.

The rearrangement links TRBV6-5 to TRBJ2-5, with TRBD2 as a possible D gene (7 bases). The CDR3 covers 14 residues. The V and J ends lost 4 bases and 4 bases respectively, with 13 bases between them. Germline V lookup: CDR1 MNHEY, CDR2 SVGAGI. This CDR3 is CASSSRGAVETQYF. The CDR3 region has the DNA TGTGCCAGCAGTTCCCGGGGGGCCGTAGAGACCCAGTACTTC.

The chain's CDR3 is CASSLAQGATDTQYF. CDR3 nucleotides: TGCGCCAGCAGCTTGGCTCAGGGGGCAACAGATACGCAGTATTTT. The V call is TRBV5-1, the J call TRBJ2-3; 8 positions agree with TRBD1. With 0 bases clipped from V and 3 bases from J, the junction kept 3 bases outside the gene matches. The CDR3 covers 15 residues. The germline V gene encodes CDR1 SGHRS and CDR2 YFSETQ. Variable domain in full (rest from reference TRBV5-1 and TRBJ2-3): KAGVTQTPRYLIKTRGQQVTLSCSPISGHRSVSWYQQTPGQGLQFLFEYFSETQRNKGNFPGRFSGRQFSNSRSEMNVSTLELGDSALYLCASSLAQGATDTQYFGPGTRLTVL.

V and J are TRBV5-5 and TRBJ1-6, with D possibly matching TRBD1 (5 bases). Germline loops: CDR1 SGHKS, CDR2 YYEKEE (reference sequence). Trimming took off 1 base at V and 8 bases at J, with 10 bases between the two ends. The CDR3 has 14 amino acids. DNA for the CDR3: TGTGCCAGCAGCTTGCAGGGAGGGGATTCACCCCTCCACTTT. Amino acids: CASSLQGGDSPLHF.

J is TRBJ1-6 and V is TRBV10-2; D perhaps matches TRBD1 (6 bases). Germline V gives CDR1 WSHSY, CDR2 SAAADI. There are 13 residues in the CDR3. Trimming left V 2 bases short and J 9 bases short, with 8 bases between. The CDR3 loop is CASSETGFSPLHF. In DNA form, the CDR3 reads TGCGCCAGCAGTGAGACAGGGTTTTCACCCCTCCACTTT.

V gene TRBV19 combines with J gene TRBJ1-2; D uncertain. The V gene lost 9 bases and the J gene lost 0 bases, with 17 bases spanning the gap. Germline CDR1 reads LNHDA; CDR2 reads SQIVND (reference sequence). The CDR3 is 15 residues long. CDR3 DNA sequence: TGTGCCAGCCTGCCCCGGCACCAAGCTAACTATGGCTACACCTTC. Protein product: CASLPRHQANYGYTF. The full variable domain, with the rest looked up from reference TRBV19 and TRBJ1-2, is DGGITQSPKYLFRKEGQNVTLSCEQNLNHDAMYWYRQDPGQGLRLIYYSQIVNDFQKGDIAEGYSVSREKKESFPLTVTSAQKNPTAFYLCASLPRHQANYGYTFGSGTRLTVV.

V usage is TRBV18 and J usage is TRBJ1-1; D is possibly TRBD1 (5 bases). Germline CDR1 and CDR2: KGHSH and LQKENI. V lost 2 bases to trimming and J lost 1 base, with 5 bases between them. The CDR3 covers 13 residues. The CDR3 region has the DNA TGTGCCAGCTCACCAGGACAGAACACTGAAGCTTTCTTT. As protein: CASSPGQNTEAFF.

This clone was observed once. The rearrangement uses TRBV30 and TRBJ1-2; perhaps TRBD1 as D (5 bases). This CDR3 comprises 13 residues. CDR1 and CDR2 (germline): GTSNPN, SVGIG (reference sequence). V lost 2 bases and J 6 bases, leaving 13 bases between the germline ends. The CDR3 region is CAWSSGTEHGYTF. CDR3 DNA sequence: TGTGCCTGGAGTTCCGGGACGGAGCATGGCTACACCTTC.

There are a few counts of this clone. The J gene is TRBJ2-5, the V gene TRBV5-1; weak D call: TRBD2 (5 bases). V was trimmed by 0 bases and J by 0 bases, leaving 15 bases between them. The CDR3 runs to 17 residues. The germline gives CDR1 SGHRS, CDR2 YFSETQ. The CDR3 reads CASSLGPRGADQETQYF. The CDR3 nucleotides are TGCGCCAGCAGCTTGGGCCCCCGGGGAGCCGACCAAGAGACCCAGTACTTC.

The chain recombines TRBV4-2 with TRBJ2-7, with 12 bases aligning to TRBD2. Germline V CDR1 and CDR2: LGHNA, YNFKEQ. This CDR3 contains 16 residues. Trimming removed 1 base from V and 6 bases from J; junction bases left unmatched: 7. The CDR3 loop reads CASSQVSGLAGPEQYF. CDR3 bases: TGTGCCAGCAGCCAAGTTTCAGGACTAGCGGGACCCGAGCAGTACTTC.

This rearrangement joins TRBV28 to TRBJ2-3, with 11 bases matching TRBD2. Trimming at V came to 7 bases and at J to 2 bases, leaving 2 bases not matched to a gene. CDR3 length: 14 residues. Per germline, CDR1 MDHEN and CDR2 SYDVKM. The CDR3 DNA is TGTGCCAGCAAACTAGCGGGGGTCACAGATACGCAGTATTTT. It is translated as CASKLAGVTDTQYF.

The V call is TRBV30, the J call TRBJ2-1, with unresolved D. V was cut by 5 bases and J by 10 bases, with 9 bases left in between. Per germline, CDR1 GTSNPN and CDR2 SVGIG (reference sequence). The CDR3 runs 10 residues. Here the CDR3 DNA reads TGTGCCTGGGGGAATTGGGAGCAGTTCTTC. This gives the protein CAWGNWEQFF.

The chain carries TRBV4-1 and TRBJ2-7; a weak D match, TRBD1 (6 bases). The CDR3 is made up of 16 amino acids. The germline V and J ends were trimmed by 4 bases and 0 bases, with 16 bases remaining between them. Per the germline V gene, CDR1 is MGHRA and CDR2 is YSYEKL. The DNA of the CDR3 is TGCGCCAGCAGCCCGCTCTACAGGGCAAGCTCCTACGAGCAGTACGTC. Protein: CASSPLYRASSYEQYV.

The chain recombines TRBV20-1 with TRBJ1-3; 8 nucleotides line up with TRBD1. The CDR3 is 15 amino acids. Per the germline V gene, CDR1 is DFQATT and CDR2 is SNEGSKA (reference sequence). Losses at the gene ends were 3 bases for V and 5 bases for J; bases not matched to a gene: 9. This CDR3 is CSASEGGTGRNTIYF. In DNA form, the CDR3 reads TGCAGTGCTAGTGAAGGTGGGACAGGCCGAAACACCATATATTTT.

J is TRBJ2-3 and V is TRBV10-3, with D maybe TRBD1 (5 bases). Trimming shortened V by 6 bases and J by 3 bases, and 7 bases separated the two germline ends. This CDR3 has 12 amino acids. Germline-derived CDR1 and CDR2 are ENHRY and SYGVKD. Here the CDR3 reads CAIRGRTDTQYF. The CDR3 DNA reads TGTGCCATCAGGGGGCGGACAGATACGCAGTATTTT.

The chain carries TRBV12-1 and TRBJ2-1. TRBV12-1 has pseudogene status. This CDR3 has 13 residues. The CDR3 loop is CASSFGPPNEQFF. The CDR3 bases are TGTGCCAGCAGCTTTGGACCCCCGAATGAGCAGTTCTTC.

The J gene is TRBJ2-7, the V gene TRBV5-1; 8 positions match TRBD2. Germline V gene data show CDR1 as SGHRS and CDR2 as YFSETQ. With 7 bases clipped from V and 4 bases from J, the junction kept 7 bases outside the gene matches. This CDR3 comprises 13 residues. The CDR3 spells CASQAGEGYEQYF. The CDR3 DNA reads TGCGCCAGCCAAGCGGGAGAAGGATACGAGCAGTACTTC. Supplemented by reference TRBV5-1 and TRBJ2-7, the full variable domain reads KAGVTQTPRYLIKTRGQQVTLSCSPISGHRSVSWYQQTPGQGLQFLFEYFSETQRNKGNFPGRFSGRQFSNSRSEMNVSTLELGDSALYLCASQAGEGYEQYFGPGTRLTVT.

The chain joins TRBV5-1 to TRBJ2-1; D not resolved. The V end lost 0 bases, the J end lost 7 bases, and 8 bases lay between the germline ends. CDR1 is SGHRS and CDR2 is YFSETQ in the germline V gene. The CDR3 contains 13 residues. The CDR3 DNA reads TGCGCCAGCAGCTTGGGATTTGGTAATGAGCAGTTCTTC. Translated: CASSLGFGNEQFF.

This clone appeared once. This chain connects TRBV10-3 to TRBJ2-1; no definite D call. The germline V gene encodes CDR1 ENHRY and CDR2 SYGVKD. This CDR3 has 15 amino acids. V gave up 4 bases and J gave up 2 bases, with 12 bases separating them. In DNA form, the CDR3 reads TGTGCCATCAGTGTTGCCGGGTATACCTACAATGAGCAGTTCTTC. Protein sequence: CAISVAGYTYNEQFF.

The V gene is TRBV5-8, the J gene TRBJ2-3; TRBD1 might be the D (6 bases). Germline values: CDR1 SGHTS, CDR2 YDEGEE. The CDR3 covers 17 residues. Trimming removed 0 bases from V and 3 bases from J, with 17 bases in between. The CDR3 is CASSLATGTLRTDTQYF. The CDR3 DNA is TGTGCCAGCAGCTTGGCCACAGGGACGTTGAGGACAGATACGCAGTATTTT. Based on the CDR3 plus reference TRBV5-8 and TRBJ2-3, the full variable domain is EAGVTQSPTHLIKTRGQQATLRCSPISGHTSVYWYQQALGLGLQFLLWYDEGEERNRGNFPPRFSGRQFPNYSSELNVNALELEDSALYLCASSLATGTLRTDTQYFGPGTRLTVL.

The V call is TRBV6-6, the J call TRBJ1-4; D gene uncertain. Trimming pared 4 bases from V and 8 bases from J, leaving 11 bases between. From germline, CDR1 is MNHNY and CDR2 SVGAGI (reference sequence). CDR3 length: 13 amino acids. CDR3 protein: CASSWTPSEKLFF. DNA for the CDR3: TGTGCCAGCAGTTGGACTCCGTCCGAAAAACTGTTTTTT.

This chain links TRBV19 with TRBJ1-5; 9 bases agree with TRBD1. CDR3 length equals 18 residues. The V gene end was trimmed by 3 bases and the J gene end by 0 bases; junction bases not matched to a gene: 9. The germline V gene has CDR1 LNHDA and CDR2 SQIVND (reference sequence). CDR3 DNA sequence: TGTGCCAGTAGTATCGTCGGACAGGGGAGGTATAGCAATCAGCCCCAGCATTTT. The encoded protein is CASSIVGQGRYSNQPQHF.

In DNA, the CDR3 is TGCGCCAGCAGCTTGGTGGTCCATAGCTCCTACAATGAGCAGTTCTTC. This gives the protein CASSLVVHSSYNEQFF. This chain links TRBV5-1 with TRBJ2-1; D is ambiguous. The CDR3 runs 16 residues. The V gene's germline CDR1 is SGHRS and CDR2 YFSETQ. V was pared by 0 bases and J by 0 bases, with 10 bases between.

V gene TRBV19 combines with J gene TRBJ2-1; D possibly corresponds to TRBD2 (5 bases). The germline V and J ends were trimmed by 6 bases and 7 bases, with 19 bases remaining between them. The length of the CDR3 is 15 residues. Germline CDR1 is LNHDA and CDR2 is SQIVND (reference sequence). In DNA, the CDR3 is TGTGCCAGTAGCCACGTGGGGAGAGGGAAAAATGAGCAGTTCTTC. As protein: CASSHVGRGKNEQFF. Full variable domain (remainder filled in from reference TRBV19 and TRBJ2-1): DGGITQSPKYLFRKEGQNVTLSCEQNLNHDAMYWYRQDPGQGLRLIYYSQIVNDFQKGDIAEGYSVSREKKESFPLTVTSAQKNPTAFYLCASSHVGRGKNEQFFGPGTRLTVL.

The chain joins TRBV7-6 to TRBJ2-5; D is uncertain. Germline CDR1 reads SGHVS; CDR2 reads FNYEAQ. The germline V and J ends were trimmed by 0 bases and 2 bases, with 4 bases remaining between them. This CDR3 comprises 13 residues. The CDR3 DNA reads TGTGCCAGCAGCTTAGCGCCACAAGAGACCCAGTACTTC. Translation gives CASSLAPQETQYF.

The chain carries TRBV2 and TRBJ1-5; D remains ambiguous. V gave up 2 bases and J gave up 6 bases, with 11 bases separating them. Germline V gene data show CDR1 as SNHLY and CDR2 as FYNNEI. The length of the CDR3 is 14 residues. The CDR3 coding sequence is TGTGCCAGCAGTGAACAAGGGATGGGTCAGCCCCAGCATTTT. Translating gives CASSEQGMGQPQHF. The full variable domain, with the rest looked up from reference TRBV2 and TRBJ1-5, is EPEVTQTPSHQVTQMGQEVILRCVPISNHLYFYWYRQILGQKVEFLVSFYNNEISEKSEIFDDQFSVERPDGSNFTLKIRSTKLEDSAMYFCASSEQGMGQPQHFGDGTRLSIL.

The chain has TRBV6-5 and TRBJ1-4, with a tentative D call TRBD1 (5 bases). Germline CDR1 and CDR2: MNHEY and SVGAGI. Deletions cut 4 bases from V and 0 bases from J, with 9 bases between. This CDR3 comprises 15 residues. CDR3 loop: CASSSSGTTNEKLFF. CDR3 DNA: TGTGCCAGCAGTTCCTCAGGGACAACTAATGAAAAACTGTTTTTT.

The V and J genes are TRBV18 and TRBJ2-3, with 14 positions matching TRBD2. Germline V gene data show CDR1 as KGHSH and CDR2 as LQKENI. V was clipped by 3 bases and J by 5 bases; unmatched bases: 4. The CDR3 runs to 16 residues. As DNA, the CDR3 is TGTGCCAGCTCACCGGGACTAGCGGGAGTTGGAGATACGCAGTATTTT. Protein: CASSPGLAGVGDTQYF.

The CDR3 nucleotides read TGTGCCATCAGCACCCTCGGGACAGGGGATAAGAACACTGAAGCTTTCTTT. It codes for CAISTLGTGDKNTEAFF. V is TRBV10-3 and J is TRBJ1-1; 10 positions agree with TRBD1. In germline, CDR1 is ENHRY, CDR2 SYGVKD. Trimming took 6 bases from V and 1 from J; bases not matched to a gene: 11. The length of the CDR3 is 17 residues.